The source of this TCR beta chain is a study of T cell responses to AZD1222 COVID-19 vaccine. This clone was detected only once. What it binds is unknown. Study-wide findings and caveats: Just a handful of people given AZD1222 tested seropositive at baseline.

TCRdb's copy holds only in-frame clones and misses some; the assay was immunoSEQ multiplex PCR. The sample yields tens of thousands of clones, around 89% seen once. This specimen consisted of peripheral blood, obtained 28 days after the second AZD1222 dose. The clonotype originates from an adult who received the AZD1222 COVID-19 vaccine.

Here the CDR3 reads CASSQDSDRGITGELFF. In DNA, the CDR3 is TGCGCCAGCAGCCAAGACTCGGACAGGGGCATAACCGGGGAGCTGTTTTTT. The gene calls are TRBV4-3 and TRBJ2-2; the match to TRBD1 covers 9 bases. V was clipped by 0 bases and J by 5 bases; unmatched bases: 7. This CDR3 has 17 amino acids. Germline V CDR1 and CDR2: LGHNA, YSLEER.